This TCR beta chain is from a study of T cell repertoires in ileal Crohn's disease. Turning to the study itself: Less than 40% were active smokers at surgery; median disease duration was roughly 7.9 years. All patients had surgery for stricturing (about 60%) or penetrating (about 39%) disease.

Germline V gene sequence: CDR1 SQVTM, CDR2 ANQGSEA. Trimming cost V 4 bases and J 5 bases, with 6 bases left between them. The CDR3 contains 11 residues. Study findings and constraints: Every patient over 26.8% clonality showed endoscopic recurrence. High-frequency clones were more common in sorted CD8 than CD4 cells.

Concerning this clone itself: The antigen remains unidentified.

Generated by immunoSEQ multiplex PCR, the TCRdb table keeps only in-frame clones and is missing some. Of more than 4,000 clones listed, around 78% are singletons. The clonotype was recovered from an adult with Crohn's disease. Sequencing used ileal tissue. The chain recombines TRBV29-1 with TRBJ2-1, with unresolved D. The CDR3 is CSVGQDNEQFF. CDR3 nucleotide sequence: TGCAGCGTTGGTCAGGACAATGAGCAGTTCTTC.